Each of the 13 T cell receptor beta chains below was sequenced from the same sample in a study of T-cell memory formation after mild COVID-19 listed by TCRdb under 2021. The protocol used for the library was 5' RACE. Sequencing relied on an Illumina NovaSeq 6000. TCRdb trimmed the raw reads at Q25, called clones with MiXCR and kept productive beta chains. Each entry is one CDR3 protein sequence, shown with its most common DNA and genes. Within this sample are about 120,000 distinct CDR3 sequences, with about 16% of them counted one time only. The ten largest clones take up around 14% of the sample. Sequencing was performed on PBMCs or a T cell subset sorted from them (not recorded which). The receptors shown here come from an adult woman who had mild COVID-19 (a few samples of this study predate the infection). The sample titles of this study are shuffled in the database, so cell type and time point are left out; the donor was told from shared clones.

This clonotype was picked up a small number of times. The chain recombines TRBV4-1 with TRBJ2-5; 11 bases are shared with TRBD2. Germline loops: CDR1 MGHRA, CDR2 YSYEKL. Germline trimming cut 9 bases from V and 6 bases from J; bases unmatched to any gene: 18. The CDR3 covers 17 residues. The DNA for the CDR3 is TGCGCCAGTTTTGGTGCCCCTGGGACTAGCGGTGTAAAGACCCAGTACTTC. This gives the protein CASFGAPGTSGVKTQYF.

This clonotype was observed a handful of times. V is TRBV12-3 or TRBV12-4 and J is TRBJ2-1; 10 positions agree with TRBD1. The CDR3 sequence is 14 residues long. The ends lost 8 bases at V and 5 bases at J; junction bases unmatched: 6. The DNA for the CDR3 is TGTGCCAGCTCGCCCGGGACAGGGGACAATGAGCAGTTCTTC. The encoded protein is CASSPGTGDNEQFF.

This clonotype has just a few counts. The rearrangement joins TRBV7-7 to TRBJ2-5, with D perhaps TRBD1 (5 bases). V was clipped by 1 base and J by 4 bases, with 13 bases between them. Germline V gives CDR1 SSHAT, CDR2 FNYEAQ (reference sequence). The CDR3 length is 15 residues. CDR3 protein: CASSLGQILGETQYF. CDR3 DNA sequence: TGTGCCAGCAGCTTAGGACAGATATTAGGAGAGACCCAGTACTTC.

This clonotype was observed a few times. The CDR3 reads CASSVELGINEKLFF. DNA of the CDR3: TGTGCCAGTAGTGTCGAACTCGGGATCAATGAAAAACTGTTTTTT. The rearrangement links TRBV19 to TRBJ1-4; D gene ambiguous. Germline lookup yields CDR1 LNHDA and CDR2 SQIVND (reference sequence). The V end lost 5 bases, the J end lost 5 bases, and 15 bases lay between the germline ends. The CDR3 length is 15 residues.

The CDR3 spells CASSRDQSSYEQYF. CDR3 in DNA: TGTGCCAGCAGCCGGGATCAAAGCTCCTACGAGCAGTACTTC. This chain links TRBV7-9 with TRBJ2-7; possible D gene TRBD2, 5 bases. The CDR3 runs to 14 residues. Deletions cut 5 bases from V and 0 bases from J, with 11 bases between. Germline CDR1 reads SEHNR; CDR2 reads FQNEAQ (reference sequence).

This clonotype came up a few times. CDR3 protein: CASSYRALGELFF. The CDR3 DNA follows: TGCGCCAGCAGCTACAGGGCTTTGGGGGAGCTGTTTTTT. The V and J genes are TRBV4-1 and TRBJ2-2, with a possible D match to TRBD1 (6 bases). CDR1 and CDR2 from the germline V gene are MGHRA and YSYEKL. The V and J ends lost 5 bases and 8 bases respectively, with 12 bases between them. This CDR3 is 13 amino acids long.

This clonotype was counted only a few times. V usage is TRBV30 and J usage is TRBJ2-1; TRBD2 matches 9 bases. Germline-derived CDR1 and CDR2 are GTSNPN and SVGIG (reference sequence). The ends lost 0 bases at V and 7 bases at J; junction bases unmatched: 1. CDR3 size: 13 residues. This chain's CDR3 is CAWSVSGRNEQFF. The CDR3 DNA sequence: TGTGCCTGGAGTGTTAGCGGGAGAAATGAGCAGTTCTTC. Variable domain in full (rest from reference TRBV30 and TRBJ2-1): SQTIHQWPATLVQPVGSPLSLECTVEGTSNPNLYWYRQAAGRGLQLLFYSVGIGQISSEVPQNLSASRPQDRQFILSSKKLLLSDSGFYLCAWSVSGRNEQFFGPGTRLTVL.

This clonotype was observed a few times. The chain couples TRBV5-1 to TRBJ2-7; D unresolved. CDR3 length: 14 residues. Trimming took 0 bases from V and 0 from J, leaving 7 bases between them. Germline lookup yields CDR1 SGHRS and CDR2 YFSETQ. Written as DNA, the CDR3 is TGCGCCAGCAGCTTGGTGCAGGACTCCTACGAGCAGTACTTC. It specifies CASSLVQDSYEQYF.

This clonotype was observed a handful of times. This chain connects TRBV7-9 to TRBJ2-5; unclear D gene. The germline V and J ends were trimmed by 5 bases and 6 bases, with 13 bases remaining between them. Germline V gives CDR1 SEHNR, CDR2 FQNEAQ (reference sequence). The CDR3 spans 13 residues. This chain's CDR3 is CASSPRSDKTQYF. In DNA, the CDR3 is TGTGCCAGCAGCCCCCGAAGCGACAAGACCCAGTACTTC.

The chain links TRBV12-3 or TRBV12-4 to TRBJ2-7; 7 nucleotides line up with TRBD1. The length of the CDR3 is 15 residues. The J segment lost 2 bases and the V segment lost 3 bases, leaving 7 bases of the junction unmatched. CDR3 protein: CASSFPGTDPYEQYF. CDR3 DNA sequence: TGTGCCAGCAGTTTCCCCGGGACAGACCCCTACGAGCAGTACTTC.

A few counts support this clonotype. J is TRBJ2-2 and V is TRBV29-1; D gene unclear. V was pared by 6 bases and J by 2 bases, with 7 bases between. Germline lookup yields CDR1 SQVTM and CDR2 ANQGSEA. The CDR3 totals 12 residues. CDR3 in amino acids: CSVLTNTGELFF. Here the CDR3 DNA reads TGCAGCGTCCTCACCAACACCGGGGAGCTGTTTTTT.

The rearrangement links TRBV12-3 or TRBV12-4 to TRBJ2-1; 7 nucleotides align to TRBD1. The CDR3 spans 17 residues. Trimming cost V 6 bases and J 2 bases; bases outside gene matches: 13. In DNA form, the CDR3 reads TGTGCCAGCAGCGGACAGGCACTCCCCCATACCTACAATGAGCAGTTCTTC. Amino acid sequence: CASSGQALPHTYNEQFF.

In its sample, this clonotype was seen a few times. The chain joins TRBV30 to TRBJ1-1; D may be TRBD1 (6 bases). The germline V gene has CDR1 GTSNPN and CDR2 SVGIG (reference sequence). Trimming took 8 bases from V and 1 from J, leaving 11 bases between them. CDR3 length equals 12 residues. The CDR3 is CARWGQNTEAFF. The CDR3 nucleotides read TGTGCCCGATGGGGGCAGAACACTGAAGCTTTCTTT.